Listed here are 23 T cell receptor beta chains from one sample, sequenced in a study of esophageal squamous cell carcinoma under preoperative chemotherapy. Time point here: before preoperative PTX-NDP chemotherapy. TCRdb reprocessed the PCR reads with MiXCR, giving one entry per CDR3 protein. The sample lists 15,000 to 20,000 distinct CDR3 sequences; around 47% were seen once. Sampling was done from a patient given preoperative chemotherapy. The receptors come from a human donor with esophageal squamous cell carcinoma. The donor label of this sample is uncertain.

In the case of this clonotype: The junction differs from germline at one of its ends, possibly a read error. The CDR3 region is CATGLWPKDTQYF. Here the CDR3 DNA reads TGTGCCACGGGGTTGTGGCCCAAAGATACTCAGTACTTT. V gene TRBV7-2 combines with J gene TRBJ2-3, with D perhaps TRBD2 (5 bases). This CDR3 comprises 13 residues. CDR1 is SGHTA, CDR2 FQGNSA, per germline.

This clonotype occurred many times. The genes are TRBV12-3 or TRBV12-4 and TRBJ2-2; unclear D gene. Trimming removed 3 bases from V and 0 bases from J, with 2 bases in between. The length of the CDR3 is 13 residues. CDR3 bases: TGTGCCAGCAGTTTCGCGAACACCGGGGAGCTGTTTTTT. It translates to CASSFANTGELFF.

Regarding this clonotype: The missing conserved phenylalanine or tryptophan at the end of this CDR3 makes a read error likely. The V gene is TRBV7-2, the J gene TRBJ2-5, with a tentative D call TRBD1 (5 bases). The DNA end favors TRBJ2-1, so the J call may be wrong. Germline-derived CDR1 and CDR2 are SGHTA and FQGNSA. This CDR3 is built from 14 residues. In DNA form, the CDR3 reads TGTGCCAGGGGCTTAGCTTGGGGCTCAGAGACCCAGTTCTCG. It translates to CARGLAWGSETQFS.

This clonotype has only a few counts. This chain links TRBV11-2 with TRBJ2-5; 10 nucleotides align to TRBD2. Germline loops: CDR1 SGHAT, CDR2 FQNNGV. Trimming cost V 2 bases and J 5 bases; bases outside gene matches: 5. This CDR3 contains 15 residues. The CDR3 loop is CASSLRTSGGETQYF. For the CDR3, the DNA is TGTGCCAGCAGCTTACGGACTAGCGGCGGGGAGACCCAGTACTTC.

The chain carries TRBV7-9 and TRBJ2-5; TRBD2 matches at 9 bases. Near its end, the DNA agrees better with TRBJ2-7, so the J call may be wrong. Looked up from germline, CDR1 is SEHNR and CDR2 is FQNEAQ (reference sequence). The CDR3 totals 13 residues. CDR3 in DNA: TGTGCCACTTCGACTAGCGGCCAATACGAGCAGTACTTC. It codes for CATSTSGQYEQYF.

The CDR3, as DNA: TGCGCCAGCAACGAACCGGGGTCCTACAATGAGCAGTTCTTC. It codes for CASNEPGSYNEQFF. This chain links TRBV4-1 with TRBJ2-1, with a tentative D call TRBD2 (5 bases). The length of the CDR3 is 14 residues. Germline V gives CDR1 MGHRA, CDR2 YSYEKL. Trimming took 7 bases from V and 1 from J, leaving 11 bases between them.

This CDR3 reads CASSSAGGGSGELFF. Here the CDR3 DNA reads TGTGCCAGCAGTTCAGCGGGAGGAGGGTCTGGGGAGCTGTTTTTT. The rearrangement links TRBV7-7 to TRBJ2-2; TRBD2 aligns across 9 bases. Germline V gene data show CDR1 as SSHAT and CDR2 as FNYEAQ (reference sequence). CDR3 size: 15 residues. With V trimmed by 6 bases and J by 8 bases, 10 bases remained unmatched.

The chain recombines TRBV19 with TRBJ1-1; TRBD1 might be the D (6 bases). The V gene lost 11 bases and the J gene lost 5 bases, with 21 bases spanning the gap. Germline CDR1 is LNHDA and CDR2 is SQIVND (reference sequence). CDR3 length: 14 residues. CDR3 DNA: TGTGCCCTCGAAAAGGAGGGGGTACGGACTGAAGCTTTCTTT. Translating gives CALEKEGVRTEAFF.

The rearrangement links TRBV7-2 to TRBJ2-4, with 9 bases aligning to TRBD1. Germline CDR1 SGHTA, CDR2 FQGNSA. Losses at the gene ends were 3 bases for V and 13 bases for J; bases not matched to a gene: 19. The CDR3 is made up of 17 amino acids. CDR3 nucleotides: TGTGCCAGCAGCTTTGATGGAGCCGGGACAGGGAATAATGAGCAGTACTTC. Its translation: CASSFDGAGTGNNEQYF.

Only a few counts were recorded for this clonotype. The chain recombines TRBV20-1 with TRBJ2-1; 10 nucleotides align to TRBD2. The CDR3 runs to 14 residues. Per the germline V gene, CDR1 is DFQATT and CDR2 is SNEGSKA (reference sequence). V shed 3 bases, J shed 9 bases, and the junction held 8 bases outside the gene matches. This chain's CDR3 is CSASSSGSAGEQFF. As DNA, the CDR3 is TGCAGTGCTAGTTCTAGCGGGAGTGCCGGTGAGCAGTTCTTC.

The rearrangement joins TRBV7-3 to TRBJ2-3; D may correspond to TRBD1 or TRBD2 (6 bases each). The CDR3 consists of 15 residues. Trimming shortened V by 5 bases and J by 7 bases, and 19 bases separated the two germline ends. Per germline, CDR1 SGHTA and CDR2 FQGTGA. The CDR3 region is CASSATRGAINTQYF. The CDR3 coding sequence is TGTGCCAGCAGCGCTACTAGGGGGGCCATAAATACGCAGTATTTT.

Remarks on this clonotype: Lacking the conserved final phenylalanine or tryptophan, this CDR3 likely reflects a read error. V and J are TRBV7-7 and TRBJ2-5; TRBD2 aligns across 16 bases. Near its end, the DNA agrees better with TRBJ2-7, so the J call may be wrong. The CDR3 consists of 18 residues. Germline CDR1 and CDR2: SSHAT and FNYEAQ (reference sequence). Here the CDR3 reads CASSPLGTSGRVGHEQYS. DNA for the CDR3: TGTGCCAGCAGCCCCCTCGGGACTAGCGGGAGGGTAGGCCACGAGCAGTACTCC.

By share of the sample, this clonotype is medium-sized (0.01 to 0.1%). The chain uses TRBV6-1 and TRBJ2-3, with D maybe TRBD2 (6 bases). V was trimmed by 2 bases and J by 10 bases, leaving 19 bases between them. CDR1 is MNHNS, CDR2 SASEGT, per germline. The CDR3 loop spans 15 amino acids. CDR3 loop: CASSEPGLSMMAQYF. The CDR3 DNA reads TGTGCCAGCAGTGAACCGGGACTCTCTATGATGGCGCAGTATTTT.

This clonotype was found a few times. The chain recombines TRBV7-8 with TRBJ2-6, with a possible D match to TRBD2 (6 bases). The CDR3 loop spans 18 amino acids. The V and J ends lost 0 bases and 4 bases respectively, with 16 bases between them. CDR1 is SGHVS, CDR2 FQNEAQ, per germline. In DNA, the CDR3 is TGTGCCAGCAGCTTAGCTGTCGGGAGCTTGACCGGGGCCAACGTCCTGACTTTC. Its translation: CASSLAVGSLTGANVLTF.

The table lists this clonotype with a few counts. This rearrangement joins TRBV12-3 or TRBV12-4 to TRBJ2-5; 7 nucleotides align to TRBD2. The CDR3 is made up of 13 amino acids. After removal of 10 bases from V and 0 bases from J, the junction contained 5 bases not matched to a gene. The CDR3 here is CATSLADQETQYF. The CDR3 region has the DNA TGTGCCACTTCCCTAGCGGACCAAGAGACCCAGTACTTC.

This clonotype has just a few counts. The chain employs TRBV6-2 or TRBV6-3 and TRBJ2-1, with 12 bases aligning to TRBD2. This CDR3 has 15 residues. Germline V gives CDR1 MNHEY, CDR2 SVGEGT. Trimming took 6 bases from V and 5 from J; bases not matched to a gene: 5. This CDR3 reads CASRATSGGHNEQFF. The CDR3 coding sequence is TGTGCCAGCAGGGCGACTAGCGGGGGCCACAATGAGCAGTTCTTC.

The CDR3 reads CASRHNGPTGELFF. The CDR3 DNA follows: TGTGCCAGTAGACATAACGGACCCACCGGGGAGCTGTTTTTT. The chain carries TRBV19 and TRBJ2-2; D gene uncertain. The germline V gene has CDR1 LNHDA and CDR2 SQIVND (reference sequence). Trimming left V 6 bases short and J 4 bases short, with 12 bases between. The CDR3 has 14 residues. Full variable domain (outside the CDR3, taken from reference TRBV19 and TRBJ2-2): DGGITQSPKYLFRKEGQNVTLSCEQNLNHDAMYWYRQDPGQGLRLIYYSQIVNDFQKGDIAEGYSVSREKKESFPLTVTSAQKNPTAFYLCASRHNGPTGELFFGEGSRLTVL.

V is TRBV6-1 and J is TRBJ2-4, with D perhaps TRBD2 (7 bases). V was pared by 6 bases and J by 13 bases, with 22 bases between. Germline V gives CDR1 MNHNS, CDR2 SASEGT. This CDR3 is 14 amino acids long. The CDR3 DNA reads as TGTGCCAGCAGGGGGAGGGGGGCAAAAAATACGCAGTACTTC. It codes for CASRGRGAKNTQYF.

For the CDR3, the DNA is TGTGCTAGTGGCACACGGGACTACAATGAGCAGTACTTC. It translates to CASGTRDYNEQYF. V and J are TRBV12-5 and TRBJ2-1; 7 bases are shared with TRBD2. The J call may be wrong; the DNA end is better matched by TRBJ2-7. Germline assignment: CDR1 LGHNT and CDR2 FRNRAP. CDR3 length: 13 amino acids.

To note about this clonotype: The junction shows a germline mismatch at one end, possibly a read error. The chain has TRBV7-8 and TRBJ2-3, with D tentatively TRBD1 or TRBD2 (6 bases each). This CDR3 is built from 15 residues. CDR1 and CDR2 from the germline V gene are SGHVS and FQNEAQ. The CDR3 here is CASSRGPGENDTQYF. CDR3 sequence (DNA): TGTGCCAGCAGCCGGGGGCCGGGGGAGAACGATACGCAGTATTTC. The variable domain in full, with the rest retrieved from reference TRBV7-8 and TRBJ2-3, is GAGVSQSPRYKVAKRGQDVALRCDPISGHVSLFWYQQALGQGPEFLTYFQNEAQLDKSGLPSDRFFAERPEGSVSTLKIQRTQQEDSAVYLCASSRGPGENDTQYFGPGTRLTVL.

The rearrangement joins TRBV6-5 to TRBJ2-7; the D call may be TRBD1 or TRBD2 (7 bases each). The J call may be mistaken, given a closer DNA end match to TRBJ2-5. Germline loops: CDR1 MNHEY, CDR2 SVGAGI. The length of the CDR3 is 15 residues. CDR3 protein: CASSYRARGGETQYF. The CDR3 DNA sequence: TGTGCCAGCAGTTATCGGGCCAGGGGGGGGGAGACCCAGTACTTC.

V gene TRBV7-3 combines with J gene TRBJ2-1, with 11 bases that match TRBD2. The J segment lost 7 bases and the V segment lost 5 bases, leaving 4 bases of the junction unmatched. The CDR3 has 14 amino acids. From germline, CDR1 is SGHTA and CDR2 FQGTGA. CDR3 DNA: TGTGCCAGCAGCACTAGCGGGAGTTTGAATGAGCAGTTCTTC. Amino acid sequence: CASSTSGSLNEQFF.

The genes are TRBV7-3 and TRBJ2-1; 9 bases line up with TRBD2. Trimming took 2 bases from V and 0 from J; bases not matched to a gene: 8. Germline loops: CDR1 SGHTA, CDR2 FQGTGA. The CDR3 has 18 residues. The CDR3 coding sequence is TGTGCCAGCAGCTTACAGTCTAGCGGGGCGAGCTCCTACAATGAGCAGTTCTTC. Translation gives CASSLQSSGASSYNEQFF.